The 14 T cell receptor beta chains reported below all come from one sample, sequenced in a study of T cell responses to AZD1222 COVID-19 vaccine. Some clones are missing from TCRdb's copy, which holds only in-frame ones; the method was immunoSEQ multiplex PCR. The sample consists of under 50,000 clones, 80% of them appearing once. The sample in question was peripheral blood, obtained 28 days after the second dose of the MenACWY control vaccine. The receptor source for this set is an adult who received the MenACWY meningococcal vaccine as a control.

This chain links TRBV5-1 with TRBJ1-4; TRBD1 matches 10 bases. J gave up 8 bases and V 4 bases, and 8 bases lay outside the gene matches. Germline lookup yields CDR1 SGHRS and CDR2 YFSETQ. The CDR3 has 15 amino acids. The CDR3 DNA reads TGCGCCAGCAGCCCTGGAGGGACAGGGGAAGAAAAACTGTTTTTT. Translated, it gives CASSPGGTGEEKLFF.

This chain uses TRBV27 with TRBJ2-1; 9 positions agree with TRBD1. Germline CDR1 and CDR2: MNHEY and SMNVEV (reference sequence). V gave up 5 bases and J gave up 8 bases; unmatched junction bases: 13. CDR3 length equals 16 residues. This CDR3 is CASSLTDRGRSHEQFF. CDR3 DNA: TGTGCCAGCAGTCTTACGGACAGGGGACGATCGCATGAGCAGTTCTTC.

The CDR3 coding sequence is TGTGCCAGCAGATCCCGGGACAGGGTGACCACTGAAGCTTTCTTT. It codes for CASRSRDRVTTEAFF. V gene TRBV6-5 combines with J gene TRBJ1-1; TRBD1 matches at 9 bases. The ends lost 6 bases at V and 4 bases at J; junction bases unmatched: 9. Looked up from germline, CDR1 is MNHEY and CDR2 is SVGAGI. The CDR3 sequence is 15 residues long.

The chain carries TRBV6-1 and TRBJ2-3, with D possibly matching TRBD2 (5 bases). Between the trimmed V and J ends, which lost 3 bases and 6 bases, there was a span of 10 bases. From germline, CDR1 is MNHNS and CDR2 SASEGT. The CDR3 consists of 13 residues. The CDR3 sequence: CASSESRGDTQYF. The CDR3 DNA reads TGTGCCAGCAGTGAGTCTCGGGGTGATACGCAGTATTTT.

This rearrangement joins TRBV19 to TRBJ1-3, with no clear D. The V end lost 5 bases, the J end lost 0 bases, and 11 bases lay between the germline ends. This CDR3 comprises 15 residues. Germline V gene sequence: CDR1 LNHDA, CDR2 SQIVND (reference sequence). Written as DNA, the CDR3 is TGTGCCAGTAGTGTCAGGCTCAACTCTGGAAACACCATATATTTT. Its translation is CASSVRLNSGNTIYF.

The rearrangement links TRBV5-6 to TRBJ2-3, with D uncertain. The V gene lost 1 base and the J gene lost 2 bases, with 11 bases spanning the gap. The CDR3 extends over 15 amino acids. CDR1 is SGHDT and CDR2 is YYEEEE in the germline V gene. The DNA of the CDR3 is TGTGCCAGCAGCTTGCACGGCGGACCCACAGATACGCAGTATTTT. Residues: CASSLHGGPTDTQYF.

This clone turned up a few times. The chain links TRBV6-1 to TRBJ2-3; weak D call: TRBD2 (6 bases). Deletions cut 1 base from V and 1 base from J, with 15 bases between. This CDR3 region has 17 residues. CDR1 and CDR2 (germline): MNHNS, SASEGT. This CDR3 reads CASSEVEGGGGTDTQYF. The DNA for the CDR3 is TGTGCCAGCAGTGAAGTGGAGGGCGGCGGGGGCACAGATACGCAGTATTTT.

V usage is TRBV7-9 and J usage is TRBJ2-3, with D perhaps TRBD1 or TRBD2 (5 bases each). The ends were cut back, 5 bases at V and 3 bases at J, with 15 bases in the middle. This CDR3 has 15 amino acids. Germline V lookup: CDR1 SEHNR, CDR2 FQNEAQ (reference sequence). CDR3 in amino acids: CASSPQVLATDTQYF. As DNA, the CDR3 is TGTGCCAGCAGCCCACAGGTCCTAGCAACAGATACGCAGTATTTT.

The chain has TRBV30 and TRBJ1-6; D remains ambiguous. Germline lookup yields CDR1 GTSNPN and CDR2 SVGIG (reference sequence). The length of the CDR3 is 16 residues. Trimming removed 1 base from V and 7 bases from J, with 17 bases in between. CDR3 region: CAWSAAGKGRNSPLHF. CDR3 sequence (DNA): TGTGCCTGGAGTGCAGCCGGAAAGGGTCGGAATTCACCCCTCCACTTT. Supplemented by reference TRBV30 and TRBJ1-6, the full variable domain reads SQTIHQWPATLVQPVGSPLSLECTVEGTSNPNLYWYRQAAGRGLQLLFYSVGIGQISSEVPQNLSASRPQDRQFILSSKKLLLSDSGFYLCAWSAAGKGRNSPLHFGNGTRLTVT.

This rearrangement joins TRBV29-1 to TRBJ1-2; TRBD1 aligns across 8 bases. The CDR3 extends over 15 amino acids. V shed 0 bases and J 4 bases; nucleotides not matched to a gene: 7. The germline V gene has CDR1 SQVTM and CDR2 ANQGSEA. The CDR3 protein is CSVEDRMTGVYGYTF. The DNA for the CDR3 is TGCAGCGTTGAAGATCGAATGACAGGGGTCTATGGCTACACCTTC.

The chain is built from TRBV6-2 or TRBV6-3 and TRBJ2-1; D is perhaps TRBD1 (6 bases). This CDR3 region has 14 residues. Trimming cost V 2 bases and J 6 bases, with 11 bases left between them. From germline, CDR1 is MNHEY and CDR2 SVGEGT. CDR3 loop: CASSYIGQTNEQFF. In nucleotides, the CDR3 is TGTGCCAGCAGTTACATCGGACAGACCAATGAGCAGTTCTTC.

V gene TRBV5-4 combines with J gene TRBJ2-1; 9 bases are a match to TRBD1. V shed 2 bases and J 7 bases; nucleotides not matched to a gene: 4. The CDR3 is made up of 14 amino acids. CDR1 is SGHNT and CDR2 is YYREEE in the germline V gene (reference sequence). The CDR3 DNA follows: TGTGCCAGCAGCTTAGACAGGGGGAGAAATGAGCAGTTCTTC. Protein sequence: CASSLDRGRNEQFF.

The chain recombines TRBV6-6 with TRBJ2-7, with D tentatively TRBD2 (6 bases). V was pared by 8 bases and J by 1 base, with 18 bases between. CDR3 length: 15 residues. Germline V lookup: CDR1 MNHNY, CDR2 SVGAGI (reference sequence). Here the CDR3 DNA reads TGTGCCAGCGGTACCCCGAAAGGGAGGTCCTACGAGCAGTACTTC. It yields the protein CASGTPKGRSYEQYF.

The chain has TRBV7-8 and TRBJ1-2, with D unclear. This CDR3 comprises 12 residues. Germline CDR1 reads SGHVS; CDR2 reads FQNEAQ. With 0 bases removed from V and 8 bases from J, the gap between germline ends came to 7 bases. The CDR3 DNA follows: TGTGCCAGCAGCTTAGCTCCGGGGGGCTACACCTTC. This codes for CASSLAPGGYTF. The variable domain in full, with the rest retrieved from reference TRBV7-8 and TRBJ1-2, is GAGVSQSPRYKVAKRGQDVALRCDPISGHVSLFWYQQALGQGPEFLTYFQNEAQLDKSGLPSDRFFAERPEGSVSTLKIQRTQQEDSAVYLCASSLAPGGYTFGSGTRLTVV.